A selection of T cell receptor beta chains follows, all from one sample in a study of T cell repertoires in cytomegalovirus infection. TCRdb reanalysed the reads using MiXCR and keeps one entry per CDR3 protein. The data show about 530,000 distinct CDR3 sequences, 26% seen once. The source material was PBMCs. These receptors were obtained from a human donor in good health (CMV status not recorded). Some clones in this sample may be carry-over from other donors' samples. CDR3s leave out the opening cysteine and the closing phenylalanine or tryptophan. A D gene is named only where the DNA matches it firmly.

D gene	V gene	J gene	CDR3 protein
TRBD2	TRBV7-2	TRBJ2-2	ASSLDSAGGAGELF
TRBD2	TRBV7-6	TRBJ2-5	ASRRFGSSGSDPETQY
NA	TRBV27	TRBJ2-2	ASRGGGTYTGELF
NA	TRBV7-6	TRBJ1-1	ASSSGLIEAF
TRBD2	TRBV9	TRBJ2-2	ASSLWTSGFGGELF
TRBD1	TRBV4-2	TRBJ1-1	ASSQTGTGDEAF
NA	TRBV27	TRBJ2-3	ASSLQRVGGISTDTQY
TRBD1	TRBV27	TRBJ2-7	ASSIKPGGASNEQY
TRBD2	TRBV5-4	TRBJ2-1	ASSFPGGTYNEQF
TRBD1	TRBV28	TRBJ1-6	ASSGQGGGSPLH
TRBD2	TRBV5-1	TRBJ2-7	ASSLVPSGVAYEQY
NA	TRBV11-3	TRBJ2-1	ASSLDPGHNEQF
NA	TRBV4-2	TRBJ1-5	ASSQGAINSNQPQH
NA	TRBV20-1	TRBJ2-3	SARGQADTQY
NA	TRBV12-5	TRBJ2-3	ASRGDSTDTQY
NA	TRBV10-3	TRBJ2-3	AISELTDGDTQY
TRBD2	TRBV7-8	TRBJ2-1	ASMGVAGGHEQF
TRBD2	TRBV7-2	TRBJ2-1	ASSQKAWVLAGTAGEQF
NA	TRBV15	TRBJ1-1	ATSRAGVAAF
NA	TRBV6-2/TRBV6-3	TRBJ1-4	ASRYTGRKNEKLF
NA	TRBV19	TRBJ1-2	ASMRRQDYGYT
TRBD1	TRBV11-3	TRBJ1-1	ASSFGQANTEAF
TRBD1	TRBV4-1	TRBJ1-2	ASTPRDRGIEGYT
NA	TRBV7-2	TRBJ2-7	ASRQPGLSYEQY
NA	TRBV7-2	TRBJ1-3	ASSLGLTSSGNTIY
NA	TRBV11-2	TRBJ1-4	ASSLYFGAANEKLF
TRBD2	TRBV12-3/TRBV12-4	TRBJ2-3	ASSPEGGRWDTQY
TRBD2	TRBV20-1	TRBJ2-7	SAPGGGRVEQY
TRBD1	TRBV11-2	TRBJ1-5	ASSSDRGDQPQH
TRBD2	TRBV7-3	TRBJ2-1	ASSLGLAARAEQF
NA	TRBV10-3	TRBJ2-7	AISPDRTYEQY